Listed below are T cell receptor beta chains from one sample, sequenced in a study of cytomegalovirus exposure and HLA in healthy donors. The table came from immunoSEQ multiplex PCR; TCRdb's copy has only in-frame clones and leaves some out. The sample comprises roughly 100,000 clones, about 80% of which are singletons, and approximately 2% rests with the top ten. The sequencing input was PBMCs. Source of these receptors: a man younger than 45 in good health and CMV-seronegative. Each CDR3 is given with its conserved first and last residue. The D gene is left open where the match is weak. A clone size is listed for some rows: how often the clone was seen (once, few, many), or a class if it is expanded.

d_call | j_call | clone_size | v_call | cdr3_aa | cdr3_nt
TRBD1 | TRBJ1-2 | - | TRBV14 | CASSEGGFGYTF | TGTGCCAGCAGTGAAGGGGGCTTTGGCTACACCTTC
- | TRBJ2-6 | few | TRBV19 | CASSADSSGANVLTF | TGTGCCAGTAGTGCCGACAGCTCTGGGGCCAACGTCCTGACTTTC
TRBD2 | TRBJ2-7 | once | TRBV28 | CASRKSQGTNSYEQYF | TGTGCCAGCAGAAAAAGCCAAGGGACTAACTCCTACGAGCAGTACTTC
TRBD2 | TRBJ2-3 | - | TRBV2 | CASSEVGAGGHTDTQYF | TGTGCCAGCAGTGAAGTTGGGGCGGGAGGGCACACAGATACGCAGTATTTT
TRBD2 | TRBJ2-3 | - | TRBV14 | CASSQEAGGTDTQYF | TGTGCCAGCAGCCAAGAAGCGGGGGGCACAGATACGCAGTATTTT
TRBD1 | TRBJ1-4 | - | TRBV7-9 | CASSLVQGPNEKLFF | TGTGCCAGCAGCTTAGTACAGGGGCCTAATGAAAAACTGTTTTTT
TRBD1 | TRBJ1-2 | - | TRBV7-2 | CASSSDRGNYGYTF | TGTGCCAGCAGCTCGGACAGGGGTAACTATGGCTACACCTTC
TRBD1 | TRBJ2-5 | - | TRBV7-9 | CASSPAAADRVGGRETQYF | TGTGCCAGCAGTCCCGCGGCGGCCGACAGGGTAGGAGGCAGAGAGACCCAGTACTTC
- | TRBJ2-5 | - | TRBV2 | CASSEAGGETQYF | TGTGCCAGCAGTGAAGCTGGGGGGGAGACCCAGTACTTC
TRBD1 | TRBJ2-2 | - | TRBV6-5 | CASSGDRGHTGELFF | TGTGCCAGCAGTGGCGACAGGGGACACACCGGGGAGCTGTTTTTT
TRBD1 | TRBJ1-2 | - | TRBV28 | CASSLGGQQLYGYTF | TGTGCCAGCAGTCTCGGGGGACAGCAACTTTATGGCTACACCTTC
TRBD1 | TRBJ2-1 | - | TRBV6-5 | CASTTGTEGNEQFF | TGTGCCAGCACCACCGGGACAGAAGGCAATGAGCAGTTCTTC
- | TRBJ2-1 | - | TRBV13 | CASGDNLSNEQFF | TGTGCCAGCGGGGACAATCTGTCGAATGAGCAGTTCTTC
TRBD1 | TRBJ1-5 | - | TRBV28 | CASSSGQGYQPQHF | TGTGCCAGCAGTTCAGGACAGGGTTATCAGCCCCAGCATTTT
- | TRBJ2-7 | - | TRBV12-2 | CASRDIYEQYF | TGTGCAAGTCGCGACATCTACGAGCAGTACTTC
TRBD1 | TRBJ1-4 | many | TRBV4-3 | CASSRGQGIGKLFF | TGCGCCAGCAGCCGGGGACAGGGGATAGGAAAACTGTTTTTT
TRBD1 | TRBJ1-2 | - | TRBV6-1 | CASEGDRSFYGYTF | TGTGCCAGCGAGGGGGACAGATCTTTCTATGGCTACACCTTC
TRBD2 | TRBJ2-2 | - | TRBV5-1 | CASSSSGSVTGELFF | TGCGCCAGCAGCTCTAGCGGGAGCGTTACCGGGGAGCTGTTTTTT
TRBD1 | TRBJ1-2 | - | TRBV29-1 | CSVLDRAVYGYTF | TGCAGCGTACTCGACAGGGCCGTCTATGGCTACACCTTC
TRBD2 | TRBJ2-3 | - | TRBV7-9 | CASSAGLAGTLWTDTQYF | TGTGCCAGCAGCGCTGGACTAGCAGGGACCCTTTGGACAGATACGCAGTATTTT
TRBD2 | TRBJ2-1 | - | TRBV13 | CASSMTSGGTNEQFF | TGTGCCAGCAGCATGACTAGCGGGGGGACAAATGAGCAGTTCTTC
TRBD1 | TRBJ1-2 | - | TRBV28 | CASSLLDRLYGYTF | TGTGCCAGCAGTTTACTGGACAGGTTATATGGCTACACCTTC
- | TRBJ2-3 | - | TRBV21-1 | CASTYDPGSTDTQYF | TGTGCCAGCACCTACGATCCCGGGAGCACAGATACGCAGTATTTT
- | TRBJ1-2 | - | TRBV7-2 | CASSLNNSPKAGGYTF | TGTGCCAGCAGCTTAAATAACAGCCCCAAGGCGGGGGGCTACACCTTC
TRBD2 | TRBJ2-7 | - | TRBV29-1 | CSVGLADPYEQYF | TGCAGCGTTGGACTAGCCGATCCTTACGAGCAGTACTTC
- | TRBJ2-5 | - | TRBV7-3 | CASSLNSGLPETQYF | TGTGCCAGCAGCTTAAACTCGGGACTCCCAGAGACCCAGTACTTC
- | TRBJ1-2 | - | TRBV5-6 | CASSPLGAGVAYGYTF | TGTGCCAGCAGCCCCCTTGGGGCAGGAGTGGCCTATGGCTACACCTTC
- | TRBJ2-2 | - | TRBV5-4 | CASSFGIYTGELFF | TGTGCCAGCAGTTTCGGGATTTACACCGGGGAGCTGTTTTTT
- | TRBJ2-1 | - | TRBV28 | CASSLSTPLGDEQFF | TGTGCCAGCAGTTTATCGACACCCTTGGGCGATGAGCAGTTCTTC
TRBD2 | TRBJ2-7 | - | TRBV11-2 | CASSFGTSGGDEQYF | TGTGCCAGCAGCTTCGGGACTAGCGGGGGAGACGAGCAGTACTTC
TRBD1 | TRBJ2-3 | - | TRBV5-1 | CASSAGQGAGDTQYF | TGCGCCAGCAGCGCGGGACAGGGGGCAGGAGATACGCAGTATTTT
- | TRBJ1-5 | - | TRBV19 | CASSILGRPQHF | TGTGCCAGTAGTATCCTCGGGAGGCCCCAGCATTTT
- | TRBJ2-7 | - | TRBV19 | CASSSTGHEQYF | TGTGCCAGTAGTTCAACAGGGCACGAGCAGTACTTC
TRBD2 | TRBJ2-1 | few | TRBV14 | CASSPREANEQFF | TGTGCCAGCAGCCCTCGGGAGGCCAATGAGCAGTTCTTC
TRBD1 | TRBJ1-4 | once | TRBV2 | CASRGTGGANEKLFF | TGTGCCAGCAGGGGGACAGGGGGCGCTAATGAAAAACTGTTTTTT
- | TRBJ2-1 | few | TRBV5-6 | CASSLESEQFF | TGTGCCAGCAGCTTGGAGAGTGAGCAGTTCTTC
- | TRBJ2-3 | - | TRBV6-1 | CASSEEVGYPDTQYF | TGTGCCAGCAGTGAAGAAGTCGGGTACCCAGATACGCAGTATTTT
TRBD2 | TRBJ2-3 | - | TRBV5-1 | CASSLLGSGGTDTQYF | TGCGCCAGCAGTCTCCTCGGTAGCGGGGGCACAGATACGCAGTATTTT
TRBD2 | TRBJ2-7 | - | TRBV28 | CASSPHGLAVSYEQYF | TGTGCCAGCAGTCCTCACGGACTAGCGGTCTCCTACGAGCAGTACTTC
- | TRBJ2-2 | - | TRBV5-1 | CASSLDGGPGELFF | TGCGCCAGCAGCTTGGATGGGGGCCCCGGGGAGCTGTTTTTT
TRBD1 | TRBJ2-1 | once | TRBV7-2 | CASSPGTDSYNEQFF | TGTGCCAGCAGCCCCGGGACAGACTCCTACAATGAGCAGTTCTTC
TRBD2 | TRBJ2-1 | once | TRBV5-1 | CASSGSSGRVKNEQFF | TGCGCCAGCAGCGGGTCTAGCGGGAGGGTTAAGAATGAGCAGTTCTTC
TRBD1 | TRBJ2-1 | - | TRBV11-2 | CASSLEGQTYNEQFF | TGTGCCAGCAGCTTAGAGGGACAGACCTACAATGAGCAGTTCTTC
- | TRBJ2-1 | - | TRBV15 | CATSLGGHNEQFF | TGTGCCACCAGCCTAGGCGGGCACAATGAGCAGTTCTTC
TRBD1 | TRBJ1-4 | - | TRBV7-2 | CASSHETGRSEKLFF | TGTGCCAGCAGCCATGAGACAGGGCGGAGTGAAAAACTGTTTTTT
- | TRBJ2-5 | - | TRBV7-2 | CASSLRRVETQYF | TGTGCCAGCAGCTTACGTCGGGTCGAGACCCAGTACTTC
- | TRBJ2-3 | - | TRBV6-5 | CASTLQGSDTQYF | TGTGCCAGCACCCTTCAGGGGTCAGATACGCAGTATTTT
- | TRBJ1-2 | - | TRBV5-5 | CASSLRGSGEVSYGYTF | TGTGCCAGCAGCTTGAGAGGGTCCGGGGAAGTAAGCTATGGCTACACCTTC
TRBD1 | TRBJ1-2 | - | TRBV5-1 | CASSLVGQGADGYTF | TGCGCCAGCAGCTTGGTAGGACAGGGGGCGGATGGCTACACCTTC
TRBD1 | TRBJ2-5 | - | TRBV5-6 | CASSPTGVTGEETQYF | TGTGCCAGCAGCCCAACGGGAGTGACAGGGGAAGAGACCCAGTACTTC
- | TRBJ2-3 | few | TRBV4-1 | CASSSRFTSGETDTQYF | TGCGCCAGCAGTAGCCGCTTTACATCGGGGGAAACAGATACGCAGTATTTT
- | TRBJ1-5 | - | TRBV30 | CAWAGDSNQPQHF | TGTGCCTGGGCGGGGGATAGCAATCAGCCCCAGCATTTT
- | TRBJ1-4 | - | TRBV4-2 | CASSQDTGRNEKLFF | TGTGCCAGCAGCCAAGATACAGGGCGGAATGAAAAACTGTTTTTT
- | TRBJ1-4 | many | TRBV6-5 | CASSYSKGGKLFF | TGTGCCAGCAGTTACTCGAAAGGCGGAAAACTGTTTTTT
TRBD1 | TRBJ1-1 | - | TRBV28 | CASNSGGGRTEAFF | TGTGCCAGCAATTCAGGGGGCGGGCGCACTGAAGCTTTCTTT